This TCR beta chain was retrieved from a study of blood T cell repertoires in COVID-19. With V trimmed by 3 bases and J by 5 bases, 9 bases remained unmatched. Germline V gives CDR1 SGHRS, CDR2 YFSETQ. CDR3 length: 16 amino acids. Clones were sequenced by immunoSEQ multiplex PCR, and TCRdb holds only the in-frame ones, with some missing. The table includes a few hundred thousand clones, around 90% detected once. The receptor comes from a woman aged 40 to 50 who had recovered from COVID-19. The sample taken for sequencing was PBMCs or T cells enriched from blood (not recorded which). The chain employs TRBV5-1 and TRBJ2-5; TRBD1 aligns across 11 bases. The CDR3 here is CASSSSGTGGTETQYF. The CDR3, as DNA: TGCGCCAGCAGCTCTTCCGGGACAGGGGGAACGGAGACCCAGTACTTC.